The rows below give T cell receptor beta chains drawn from one sample of a study of blood T cell repertoires in COVID-19. The table came from immunoSEQ multiplex PCR; TCRdb's copy has only in-frame clones and leaves some out. In the table there are about 250,000 clones, roughly 85% of which are singletons. The specimen sequenced was peripheral blood. These receptor sequences come from a man aged 50-60 years with active or convalescent COVID-19. Both conserved end residues are part of each CDR3. A D gene is named only where the DNA matches it firmly. Not all rows give a size; the values are once, few, many and, for expanded clones, a class.

. | TRBJ1-4 | TRBD1 | TRBV18 | 16 | CASSLMQTGFYEKLFF | TGTGCCAGCTCACTTATGCAGACAGGGTTCTATGAAAAACTGTTTTTT
medium-sized | TRBJ2-2 | . | TRBV18 | 17 | CASSPNPRVTNTGELFF | TGTGCCAGCTCACCAAATCCGCGGGTTACGAACACCGGGGAGCTGTTTTTT
. | TRBJ1-5 | . | TRBV4-2 | 15 | CASSQDEGPNQPQHF | TGTGCCAGCAGCCAAGACGAGGGCCCGAATCAGCCCCAGCATTTT
many | TRBJ1-6 | TRBD1 | TRBV28 | 17 | CASSDLGTGHYNSPLHF | TGTGCCAGCAGTGATCTAGGGACAGGGCATTATAATTCACCCCTCCACTTT
. | TRBJ2-7 | . | TRBV12-5 | 14 | CASGLLASTYEQYF | TGTGCTAGTGGTTTACTGGCTAGCACCTACGAGCAGTACTTC
once | TRBJ1-2 | . | TRBV6-5 | 13 | CASSYTANYGYTF | TGTGCCAGCAGTTACACAGCTAACTATGGCTACACCTTC
. | TRBJ1-2 | TRBD1 | TRBV4-1 | 15 | CASSQQPGQGNGYTF | TGCGCCAGCAGCCAGCAACCGGGACAGGGAAATGGCTACACCTTC
. | TRBJ1-1 | . | TRBV28 | 13 | CASARGRGTEAFF | TGTGCCAGCGCGCGGGGTAGGGGCACTGAAGCTTTCTTT
once | TRBJ2-7 | . | TRBV30 | 13 | CAWSVSLALEQYF | TGTGCCTGGAGTGTAAGTCTAGCCCTCGAGCAGTACTTC
. | TRBJ2-7 | TRBD1 | TRBV7-6 | 17 | CASTTRPGQGASHEQYF | TGTGCCAGCACCACACGACCGGGACAGGGGGCCTCCCACGAGCAGTACTTC
. | TRBJ2-7 | TRBD2 | TRBV15 | 16 | CATSRDDSGRAYEQYF | TGTGCCACCAGCAGAGATGATAGCGGGAGGGCCTACGAGCAGTACTTC
. | TRBJ2-3 | TRBD2 | TRBV3-1/TRBV3-2 | 16 | CASSQGRGRATDTQYF | TGTGCCAGCAGCCAAGGCCGCGGGAGGGCCACAGATACGCAGTATTTT
few | TRBJ2-7 | . | TRBV14 | 11 | CASSSAYEQYF | TGTGCCAGCAGCTCGGCCTACGAGCAGTACTTC
. | TRBJ2-7 | . | TRBV28 | 12 | CASSPGLKVQYF | TGTGCCAGCAGCCCCGGACTAAAGGTGCAGTACTTC
. | TRBJ2-6 | . | TRBV18 | 16 | CASSPTSLPGANVLTF | TGTGCCAGCTCACCGACTAGTCTTCCTGGGGCCAACGTCCTGACTTTC
. | TRBJ2-7 | . | TRBV5-4 | 13 | CASSTGQSYEQYF | TGTGCCAGCAGCACAGGACAGAGCTACGAGCAGTACTTC
. | TRBJ1-2 | . | TRBV19 | 12 | CASSLGDNGYTF | TGTGCCAGCTCCCTGGGGGACAATGGCTACACCTTC
. | TRBJ2-1 | . | TRBV20-1 | 11 | CSASSDNEQFF | TGCAGTGCTAGTTCTGACAATGAGCAGTTCTTC
. | TRBJ1-1 | . | TRBV6-5 | 11 | CASSQGREAFF | TGTGCCAGCAGTCAGGGCCGAGAAGCTTTCTTT
. | TRBJ2-2 | . | TRBV5-5 | 16 | CASSLAGHMNTGELFF | TGTGCCAGCAGCTTGGCTGGCCATATGAACACCGGGGAGCTGTTTTTT
. | TRBJ2-7 | TRBD1 | TRBV11-2 | 14 | CASSLTGVPYEQYF | TGTGCCAGCAGCTTAACAGGGGTGCCCTACGAGCAGTACTTC
. | TRBJ1-2 | . | TRBV2 | 12 | CASRYGGYGYTF | TGTGCCAGCAGATACGGGGGCTATGGCTACACCTTC
few | TRBJ2-5 | . | TRBV27 | 16 | CASSEGATLTQETQYF | TGTGCCAGCAGTGAAGGAGCTACCCTAACCCAAGAGACCCAGTACTTC
. | TRBJ2-5 | . | TRBV27 | 13 | CASSVRSWETQYF | TGTGCCAGCAGTGTACGGAGTTGGGAGACCCAGTACTTC
. | TRBJ2-7 | TRBD1 | TRBV5-6 | 16 | CASRTGGVSGSYEQYF | TGTGCCAGCCGGACAGGGGGAGTTTCTGGCTCCTACGAGCAGTACTTC
. | TRBJ2-1 | TRBD2 | TRBV7-3 | 14 | CASSLPPSSGEQFF | TGTGCCAGCAGCTTACCCCCATCTAGCGGGGAGCAGTTCTTC
. | TRBJ2-1 | TRBD2 | TRBV25-1 | 15 | CASSESGGSRGEQFF | TGTGCCAGCAGTGAATCCGGCGGGAGCCGGGGTGAGCAGTTCTTC
. | TRBJ1-2 | . | TRBV29-1 | 11 | CRVDADNGYTF | TGCAGAGTTGACGCGGACAATGGCTACACCTTC
. | TRBJ2-1 | . | TRBV3-1/TRBV3-2 | 13 | CASSQEEVDEQFF | TGTGCCAGCAGCCAAGAAGAGGTGGATGAGCAGTTCTTC
. | TRBJ1-5 | TRBD1 | TRBV5-8 | 15 | CASSYGTVSNQPQHF | TGTGCCAGCAGTTATGGGACAGTTAGCAATCAGCCCCAGCATTTT
. | TRBJ2-7 | . | TRBV18 | 14 | CASSLDIGTFEQYF | TGTGCCAGCTCTCTTGACATCGGGACTTTCGAGCAGTACTTC
. | TRBJ2-2 | . | TRBV14 | 21 | CASSQEGLKDPRPTNTGELFF | TGTGCCAGCAGCCAAGAGGGGCTTAAAGACCCGCGACCCACGAACACCGGGGAGCTGTTTTTT
. | TRBJ2-1 | TRBD2 | TRBV6-4 | 14 | CASSDPGLAGGPFF | TGTGCCAGCAGTGACCCGGGACTAGCGGGGGGTCCGTTCTTC
. | TRBJ2-2 | TRBD2 | TRBV19 | 14 | CASREERDAGELFF | TGTGCCAGTAGGGAGGAGCGGGACGCCGGGGAGCTGTTTTTT
. | TRBJ2-5 | TRBD2 | TRBV11-2 | 15 | CASSFSGSGGETQYF | TGTGCCAGCAGTTTTAGCGGGAGCGGAGGAGAGACCCAGTACTTC
. | TRBJ2-7 | TRBD2 | TRBV4-2 | 16 | CASSQGLPGLGYEQYF | TGTGCCAGCAGCCAAGGGCTGCCGGGACTAGGTTACGAGCAGTACTTC
once | TRBJ2-7 | . | TRBV28 | 15 | CASSLILRGTYEQYF | TGTGCCAGCAGTTTAATATTACGGGGTACCTACGAGCAGTACTTC
. | TRBJ2-7 | TRBD2 | TRBV6-5 | 15 | CASSYTSGRPYEQYF | TGTGCCAGCAGTTATACTAGCGGGAGACCCTACGAGCAGTACTTC
. | TRBJ2-7 | . | TRBV15 | 16 | CATSRAVSRQDFEQYF | TGTGCCACCAGCAGAGCAGTGTCGAGACAGGACTTCGAGCAGTACTTC
. | TRBJ2-7 | . | TRBV4-1 | 17 | CASSQDPGPLRMGEQYF | TGCGCCAGCAGCCAAGATCCAGGGCCCTTAAGAATGGGCGAGCAGTACTTC